The clone carrying this T cell receptor (beta chain) was counted only a few times. The antigen remains unidentified. The sample providers were healthy Caucasian people from Russia, aged about 6 to 100. This record belongs to a study of blood T cells in healthy people across ages. Findings and limits, study-wide: Nothing was known about donor CMV status, and this possibly confounded expanded clonotype changes.

Looked up from germline, CDR1 is SEHNR and CDR2 is FQNEAQ (reference sequence). The CDR3 contains 13 residues. Trimming stripped 6 bases from V and 7 bases from J, with 13 bases between. Through a sample-barcoded 5' primer and a J-beta primer mix, a second PCR was run for roughly 6 to 12 cycles. Every sample returned 2.5 million or more CDR3-containing paired-end reads. In TCRdb, the 5' RACE reads were re-called with MiXCR into one record per CDR3 protein. The sample contains over a million distinct CDR3 sequences, around 25% of which appear only once. These data were also filed under a second study, of T cells of mothers and their children. That source adds: Over 8 million reads per mother and approximately 3.2 million per child were obtained.

The TCR originated in a girl aged 2-9 years in good health. The V gene is TRBV7-9, the J gene TRBJ2-1; a weak D match, TRBD2 (6 bases). Sequenced sample: blood. As DNA, the CDR3 is TGTGCCAGCAGTCTGACTAGTAGGAATGAGCAGTTCTTC. Translating it yields CASSLTSRNEQFF.